These T cell receptor beta chains were read from a single sample in a study of vaccination and CD4 T cells after COVID-19. Their antigens are not known. TCRdb independently ran MiXCR on the PCR reads; one entry per CDR3 protein. The data show about 12,000 distinct CDR3 sequences, with 45% to 55% seen just once and about a fifth held by the top ten. Sequenced material: CD4+ T cells from blood, cultured in vitro. Receptors were obtained from a human donor who had recovered from COVID-19. CDR3s include the opening cysteine and the closing phenylalanine or tryptophan. D genes are given only for firm matches. A row's size may be missing; if present it is once, few, many or a size class.

V gene,clone size,D gene,J gene,CDR3 DNA,CDR3 protein
TRBV12-3/TRBV12-4,NA,NA,TRBJ2-1,TGTGCCAGCAGTTTAGCGCGAGGGGCAAGCTCCTACAATGAGCAGTTCTTC,CASSLARGASSYNEQFF
TRBV5-4,NA,NA,TRBJ1-4,TGTGCCAGCAGCTTTATGGATGAAAAACTGTTTTTT,CASSFMDEKLFF
TRBV28,few,TRBD2,TRBJ2-1,TGTGCCAGCAGTCTAACTAGCGCCGTCTACAATGAGCAGTTCTTC,CASSLTSAVYNEQFF
TRBV12-3/TRBV12-4,NA,NA,TRBJ1-5,TGTGCCAGCAGCAGGACAGATAGCAATCAGCCCCAGCATTTT,CASSRTDSNQPQHF
TRBV20-1,NA,TRBD2,TRBJ2-1,TGCAGTGCTAGACGGTGGGGCGGGAGTGAGGGCGATGAGCAGTTCTTC,CSARRWGGSEGDEQFF
TRBV2,few,TRBD2,TRBJ2-1,TGTGCCAGCAGTGACGGGGCGGGAGTTTTCAATGAGCAGTTCTTC,CASSDGAGVFNEQFF
TRBV20-1,NA,TRBD2,TRBJ2-3,TGCAGTGCTAGACCAGGGACTAGCGGGCGCCCTGTGGTGCAGTATTTT,CSARPGTSGRPVVQYF
TRBV5-4,NA,NA,TRBJ1-1,TGTGCCAGCAGCCGGGTGGGGAACACTGAAGCTTTCTTT,CASSRVGNTEAFF
TRBV19,NA,NA,TRBJ1-5,TGTGCCAGTAGTATCCAGGTTCAGCCCCAGCATTTT,CASSIQVQPQHF
TRBV7-8,NA,NA,TRBJ2-7,TGTGCCAGCAGCTTAACCAACTACGAGCAGTACTTC,CASSLTNYEQYF
TRBV7-6,NA,NA,TRBJ2-2,TGTGCCAGCAGCCCCTCCCCCCGGCTCGCAGCGAAGAACACCGGGGAGCTGTTTTTT,CASSPSPRLAAKNTGELFF
TRBV10-3,NA,NA,TRBJ2-5,TGTGCCATCAGTGAGTCGTCGACTATCCAAGAGACCCAGTACTTC,CAISESSTIQETQYF
TRBV20-1,NA,TRBD1,TRBJ1-1,TGCAGTGCTAGAGATCGGGCCCGGGGGACAGGGAACACTGAAGCTTTCTTT,CSARDRARGTGNTEAFF
TRBV7-2,NA,NA,TRBJ2-1,TGTGCCAGCAGCCAAGAAACGAAAGAGCAGTTCTTC,CASSQETKEQFF
TRBV25-1,NA,TRBD2,TRBJ2-2,TGTGCCAGCAACCGACTAGCGGGAGCCGCGAACACCGGGGAGCTGTTTTTT,CASNRLAGAANTGELFF
TRBV6-1,few,NA,TRBJ1-2,TGTGCCAGCAGCCCTACAAGGGCCGTCTATGGCTACACCTTC,CASSPTRAVYGYTF
TRBV6-1,NA,TRBD2,TRBJ2-7,TGTGCCAGCAGCCGGGGACTAGCTCACGAGCAGTACTTC,CASSRGLAHEQYF
TRBV2,NA,TRBD2,TRBJ2-1,TGTGCCAGCAGCGTACAAACCGGGACTAGCGGGAGGGATGAGCAGTTCTTC,CASSVQTGTSGRDEQFF
TRBV7-8,NA,NA,TRBJ1-5,TGTGCCAGCAGCCATCTAGGACAGAATCAGCCCCAGCATTTT,CASSHLGQNQPQHF
TRBV6-2/TRBV6-3,NA,TRBD2,TRBJ2-1,TGTGCCAGCAGTCCCGGGACTAGCGAGGTCAATGAGCAGTTCTTC,CASSPGTSEVNEQFF
TRBV9,NA,TRBD1,TRBJ2-7,TGTGCCAGCAGCGTACGGACAGGGGGTCGGGAGCAGTACTTC,CASSVRTGGREQYF
TRBV15,few,NA,TRBJ2-1,TGTGCCACCAGCAGAGTGTACAATGAGCAGTTCTTC,CATSRVYNEQFF
TRBV12-3/TRBV12-4,NA,TRBD2,TRBJ2-1,TGTGCCAGCAGGGCAGCGGGAGGGATGTATGAGCAGTTCTTC,CASRAAGGMYEQFF
TRBV7-6,NA,NA,TRBJ2-5,TGTGCCAGCAGCTTAGTCGGGAGCGGAGAGACCCAGTACTTC,CASSLVGSGETQYF
TRBV5-8,NA,TRBD1,TRBJ2-7,TGTGCCAGCAGCCGCACAGGGGTCAACACCTACGAGCAGTACTTC,CASSRTGVNTYEQYF
TRBV7-3,NA,NA,TRBJ1-1,TGTGCCAGCAGCGCATCCAGGGACACTGAAGCTTTCTTT,CASSASRDTEAFF